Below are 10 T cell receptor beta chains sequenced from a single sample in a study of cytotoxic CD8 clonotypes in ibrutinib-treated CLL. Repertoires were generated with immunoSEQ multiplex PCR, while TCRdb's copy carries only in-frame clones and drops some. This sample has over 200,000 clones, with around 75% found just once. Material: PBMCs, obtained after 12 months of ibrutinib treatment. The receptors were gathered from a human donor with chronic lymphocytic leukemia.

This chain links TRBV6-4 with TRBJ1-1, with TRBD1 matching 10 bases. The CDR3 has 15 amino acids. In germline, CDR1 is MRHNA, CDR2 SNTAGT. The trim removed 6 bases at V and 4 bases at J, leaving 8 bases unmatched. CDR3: CASRPRDRGGTEAFF. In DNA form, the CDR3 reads TGTGCCAGCAGGCCCCGGGACAGGGGTGGCACTGAAGCTTTCTTT.

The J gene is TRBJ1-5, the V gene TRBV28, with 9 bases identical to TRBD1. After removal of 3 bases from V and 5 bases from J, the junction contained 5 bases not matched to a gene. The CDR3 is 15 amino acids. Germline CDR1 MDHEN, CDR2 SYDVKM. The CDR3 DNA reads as TGTGCCAGCAGTTTGTCCGGGACAGGGTATCAGCCCCAGCATTTT. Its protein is CASSLSGTGYQPQHF.

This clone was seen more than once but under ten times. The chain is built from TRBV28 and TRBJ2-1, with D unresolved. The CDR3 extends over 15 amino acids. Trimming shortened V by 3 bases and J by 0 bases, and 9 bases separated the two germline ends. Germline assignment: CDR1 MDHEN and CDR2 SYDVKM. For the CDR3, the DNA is TGTGCCAGCAGTTTTGGTCCCACCTCCTACAATGAGCAGTTCTTC. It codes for CASSFGPTSYNEQFF.

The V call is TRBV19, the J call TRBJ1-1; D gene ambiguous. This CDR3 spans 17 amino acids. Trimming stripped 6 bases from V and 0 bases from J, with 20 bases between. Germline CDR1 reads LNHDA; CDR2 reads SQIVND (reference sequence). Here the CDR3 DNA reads TGTGCCAGTAGCCTCTCCGGGCGCGAATGGTTGAACACTGAAGCTTTCTTT. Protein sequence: CASSLSGREWLNTEAFF.

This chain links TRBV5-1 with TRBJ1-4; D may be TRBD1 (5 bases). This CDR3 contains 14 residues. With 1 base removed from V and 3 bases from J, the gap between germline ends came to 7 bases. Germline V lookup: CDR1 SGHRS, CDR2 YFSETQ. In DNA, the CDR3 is TGCGCCAGCAGCTTGACAGGCGCTAATGAAAAACTGTTTTTT. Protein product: CASSLTGANEKLFF.

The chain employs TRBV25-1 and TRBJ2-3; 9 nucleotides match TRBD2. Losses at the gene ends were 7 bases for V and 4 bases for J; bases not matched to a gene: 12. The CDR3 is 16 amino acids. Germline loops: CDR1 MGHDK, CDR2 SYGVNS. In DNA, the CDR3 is TGTGCCAGCATCGAGGAAGCTAGCGGGGTAGCAGATACGCAGTATTTT. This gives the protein CASIEEASGVADTQYF.

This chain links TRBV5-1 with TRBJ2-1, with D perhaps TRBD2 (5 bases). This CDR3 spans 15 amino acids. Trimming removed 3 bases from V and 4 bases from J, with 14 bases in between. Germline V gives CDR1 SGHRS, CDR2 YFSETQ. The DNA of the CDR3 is TGCGCCAGCAGCTCCTCCCCGGGATCTTACAATGAGCAGTTCTTC. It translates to CASSSSPGSYNEQFF.

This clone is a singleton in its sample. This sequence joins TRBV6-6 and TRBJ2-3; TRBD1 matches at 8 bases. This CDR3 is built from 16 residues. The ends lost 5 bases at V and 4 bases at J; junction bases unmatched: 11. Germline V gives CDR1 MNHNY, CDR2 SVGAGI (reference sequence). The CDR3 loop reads CASSLYRGKGADTQYF. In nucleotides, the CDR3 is TGTGCCAGCAGTCTTTACAGGGGGAAGGGAGCAGATACGCAGTATTTT.

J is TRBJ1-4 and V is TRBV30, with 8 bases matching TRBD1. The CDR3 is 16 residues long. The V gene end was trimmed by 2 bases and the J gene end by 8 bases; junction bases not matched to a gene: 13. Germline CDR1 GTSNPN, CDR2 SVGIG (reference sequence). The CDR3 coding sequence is TGTGCCTGGAGTCACCTAGACAGGGGAGTATACGAAAAACTGTTTTTT. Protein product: CAWSHLDRGVYEKLFF.

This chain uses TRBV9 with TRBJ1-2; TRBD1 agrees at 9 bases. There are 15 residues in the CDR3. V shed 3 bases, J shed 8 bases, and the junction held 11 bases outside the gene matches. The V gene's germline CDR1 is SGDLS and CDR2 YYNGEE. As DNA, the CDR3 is TGTGCCAGCAGCGAGGGGGACAGGGTGGTAGGAGGCTACACCTTC. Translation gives CASSEGDRVVGGYTF.